The rows below give T cell receptor beta chains drawn from one sample of a study of blood T cells in healthy people across ages. TCRdb re-analysed the 5' RACE reads in MiXCR, keeping a single row per CDR3 protein. Of over 1,500,000 distinct CDR3 sequences listed, around 50% are singletons. Sequencing was performed on blood. Receptor source: a woman between 40 and 50 years old in good health. The CDR3 runs from the conserved cysteine through the conserved F or W. A D gene is named only where the DNA matches it firmly. Size is stated for part of the rows, as once, few or many counts, or as a class when the clone is expanded.

j_gene	abundance	d_gene	v_gene	CDR3nt	CDR3aa
TRBJ2-5	many	TRBD2	TRBV5-6	TGTGCCAGCAGTCCGGGACTAGCGTTTCTACAAGAGACCCAGTACTTC	CASSPGLAFLQETQYF
TRBJ1-2	-	-	TRBV3-1	TGTGCCAGCAGCCAAGGAGTCTCCCAGAGCTATGGCTACACCTTC	CASSQGVSQSYGYTF
TRBJ2-3	few	-	TRBV28	TGTGCCAGCAGAGAGGCGAACGGACTCACAGATACGCAGTATTTT	CASREANGLTDTQYF
TRBJ2-7	-	TRBD2	TRBV20-1	TGCAGTGCTACCAGAACAGGAGCGGGGGGGCGTGAGCAGTACTTC	CSATRTGAGGREQYF
TRBJ1-5	-	-	TRBV7-2	TGTGCCAGCAGCTTAATTGAGGACAGACTTCAGCCCCAGCATTTT	CASSLIEDRLQPQHF
TRBJ2-1	once	TRBD2	TRBV6-2/TRBV6-3	TGTGCCAGCAGTCGACGACTAGCGGGGGGGGTTAACAATGAGCAGTTCTTC	CASSRRLAGGVNNEQFF
TRBJ2-3	-	-	TRBV11-2	TGTGCCAACAGCCACCCCCTGAGACCGGCAGATACGCAGTATTTT	CANSHPLRPADTQYF
TRBJ2-3	-	-	TRBV27	TGTGCCAGCAGTCCCTCCTTCCTTGGGGGCCTATTGGGAGATACGCAGTATTTT	CASSPSFLGGLLGDTQYF
TRBJ2-5	-	-	TRBV2	TGTGCCAGCAGTGTTTGGGCCAGAGCAGGGGTGCACCAAGAGACCCAGTACTTC	CASSVWARAGVHQETQYF
TRBJ2-3	-	-	TRBV6-4	TGTGCCAGCAGTGAGAGGGTCGCAGATACGCAGTATTTT	CASSERVADTQYF
TRBJ2-3	-	-	TRBV4-3	TGCGCCAGCAGCCAAGACAGGGCGGGGCTGAATACGCAGTATTTT	CASSQDRAGLNTQYF
TRBJ2-5	-	TRBD1	TRBV29-1	TGCAGCGCTAGGACAGGGGTGCAGACCCAGTACTTC	CSARTGVQTQYF
TRBJ2-5	few	TRBD1	TRBV28	TGTGCCAGCATGACAGGGGTTGCGGAGACCCAGTACTTC	CASMTGVAETQYF
TRBJ2-1	-	-	TRBV7-2	TGTGCCAGCAGCCACGGAGCTGAGCAGTTCTTC	CASSHGAEQFF
TRBJ1-4	few	-	TRBV25-1	TGTGCCAGCAGTGACCGGGAGGAAGCGGTCGAGAAACTGTTTTTT	CASSDREEAVEKLFF
TRBJ2-1	-	-	TRBV6-5	TGTGCCAGCAGCACTAGCCTCAGCGATGAGCAGTTCTTC	CASSTSLSDEQFF
TRBJ2-4	-	TRBD1	TRBV5-1	TGCGCCAGCAGCTTGGCGAATGGCGGGGACAGGGGAAACATTCAGTACTTC	CASSLANGGDRGNIQYF
TRBJ1-2	-	-	TRBV4-2	TGTGCCAGCAGCCAACCCCAGGGGTTTGGCTACACCTTC	CASSQPQGFGYTF
TRBJ2-6	-	TRBD2	TRBV11-2	TGTGCCAGCAGCTTATTAGCGGGGGGACTCAGCTCTGGGGCCAACGTCCTGACTTTC	CASSLLAGGLSSGANVLTF
TRBJ2-1	-	TRBD1	TRBV7-2	TGTGCCAGCAGCCCCGCGGACAGGGCCCCCTGGTTGTACAATGAGCAGTTCTTC	CASSPADRAPWLYNEQFF
TRBJ2-7	-	TRBD2	TRBV5-1	TGCGCCAGCAGCGGAAGCGGGGGTAGCCTCAATGAGCAGTACTTC	CASSGSGGSLNEQYF
TRBJ2-5	-	TRBD1	TRBV28	TGTGCCAGCAGTTTACCGACAGGGGGCGAGTACTTC	CASSLPTGGEYF
TRBJ1-2	-	-	TRBV7-3	TGTGCCAGCAGCCGGACCCAAGAGGGTGGCTACACCTTC	CASSRTQEGGYTF
TRBJ2-1	few	-	TRBV9	TGTGCCAGCAGCGTAGAGGGCGGTTACGGGGATGAGCAGTTCTTC	CASSVEGGYGDEQFF
TRBJ1-2	-	-	TRBV12-3/TRBV12-4	TGTGCCAGCAACCCTGCGGGTTTGTACTATGGCTACACCTTC	CASNPAGLYYGYTF
TRBJ2-2	-	-	TRBV4-2	TGTGCCAGCAGCCAAGATTCGGGCGGGGAGCTGTTTTTT	CASSQDSGGELFF
TRBJ2-5	-	-	TRBV7-2	TGTGCCAGCACCCCACGGGAGACCCAGTACTTC	CASTPRETQYF
TRBJ2-1	-	-	TRBV20-1	TGCAGTCCTCGTTCCCAGGTCCCCTACAATGAGCAGTTCTTC	CSPRSQVPYNEQFF
TRBJ1-1	few	-	TRBV6-5	TGTGCCAGCAGTTACTCGAGAGGGCTTTCTAACACTGAAGCTTTCTTT	CASSYSRGLSNTEAFF
TRBJ2-3	-	TRBD1	TRBV15	TGTGCCACCAGAGACAGGGAACCCCACACAGATACGCAGTATTTT	CATRDREPHTDTQYF
TRBJ1-2	-	TRBD1	TRBV6-2/TRBV6-3	TGTGCCATCACCCGGACAGGGCCTAACTATGGCTACACCTTC	CAITRTGPNYGYTF
TRBJ2-3	few	-	TRBV2	TGTGCCAGCAGAAGGACCCTAGCAGATACGCAGTATTTT	CASRRTLADTQYF
TRBJ2-5	-	-	TRBV5-4	TGTGCCAGCAGCTTGAGACAGTACCAAGAGACCCAGTACTTC	CASSLRQYQETQYF
TRBJ2-7	many	-	TRBV28	TGTGCCAGCAGCTTACTCGACGAGCAGTACTTC	CASSLLDEQYF
TRBJ2-1	few	TRBD2	TRBV7-9	TGTGCCACCACTGGTCCCGGGGGGTACAATGAGCAGTTCTTC	CATTGPGGYNEQFF
TRBJ2-5	few	TRBD2	TRBV7-2	TGTGCCAGCAGCCATAGCGGGGGGGCCAAAGAGACCCAGTACTTC	CASSHSGGAKETQYF
TRBJ2-4	-	TRBD2	TRBV28	TGTGCCAGCAGTTCATTATCAGCGGGGGGGCCCACAAACATTCAGTACTTC	CASSSLSAGGPTNIQYF
TRBJ2-3	-	-	TRBV5-4	TGTGCCGGAAACAGTGGGCAGGGGTTCTCAGATACGCAGTATTTT	CAGNSGQGFSDTQYF
TRBJ2-5	-	-	TRBV20-1	TGCAGTGGGACGGGGGGCTTCCAAGGGACCCAGTACTTC	CSGTGGFQGTQYF
TRBJ2-7	-	-	TRBV5-6	TGTGCCAGCAGCTTGATCCCGGGGGCGGCCTACGAGCAGTACTTC	CASSLIPGAAYEQYF
TRBJ2-1	-	TRBD2	TRBV7-9	TGTGCCAGCAGCGGAGGACTAGCGGCCAATGAGCAGTTCTTC	CASSGGLAANEQFF
TRBJ1-5	-	-	TRBV6-5	TGTGCCAGCAGCATCTCCGGGGGAAATCAGCCCCAGCATTTT	CASSISGGNQPQHF
TRBJ2-7	few	TRBD1	TRBV7-9	TGTGCCAGCAGCTTGGGGGGACAGGGTAGTCGCGAGCAGTACTTC	CASSLGGQGSREQYF
TRBJ1-2	once	TRBD1	TRBV6-6	TGTGCCAGCAGTTACCGAAATCCGACAGGGAATGGGGATGGCTACACCTTC	CASSYRNPTGNGDGYTF
TRBJ1-6	-	-	TRBV4-2	TGTGCCAGCAGCCAAGATCCCCCGGCGGCAGGACAGAATTCACCCCTCCACTTT	CASSQDPPAAGQNSPLHF
TRBJ1-2	-	TRBD1	TRBV7-2	TGTGCCAGCAGCTTACAGCGGACAGGAGCTAACTATGGCTACACCTTC	CASSLQRTGANYGYTF
TRBJ1-5	-	-	TRBV20-1	TGCAGTGCGCGCACGCGCGCCCCGGGACCGATAATCCTTAGCAATCAGCCCCAGCATTTT	CSARTRAPGPIILSNQPQHF
TRBJ2-4	few	-	TRBV14	TGTGCCAGCAGCCACTTCAGGGTTAGAGAGGAGCAGTACTTC	CASSHFRVREEQYF
TRBJ2-3	-	TRBD2	TRBV11-3	TGTGCCAGCAGCTTAGAGATCCTGCCGGGACTAGCGGGGGACTTCACAGATACGCAGTATTTT	CASSLEILPGLAGDFTDTQYF